What follows are 15 T cell receptor beta chains derived from one specimen sequenced in a study of OX40 agonist ivuxolimab in advanced cancers. Generated by immunoSEQ multiplex PCR, the TCRdb table keeps only in-frame clones and is missing some. The table shows 80,000 to 130,000 clones, with about nine tenths occurring only once. The material sequenced was CD4+ or CD8+ T cells sorted from blood, taken in a trial of the OX40 agonist ivuxolimab. These receptors all stem from an adult with an advanced solid tumor such as melanoma, head and neck, liver or kidney cancer.

V gene TRBV27 combines with J gene TRBJ1-5; weak D call: TRBD1 (5 bases). The CDR3 has 15 residues. Looked up from germline, CDR1 is MNHEY and CDR2 is SMNVEV (reference sequence). Trimming removed 0 bases at V and 5 bases at J, with 11 bases between. This CDR3 is CASSLSVGGYQPQHF. The CDR3 coding sequence is TGTGCCAGCAGTTTATCTGTGGGGGGGTATCAGCCCCAGCATTTT.

Of note for this clone: Germline is not matched at one junction end, which may reflect a read error. The chain uses TRBV5-1 and TRBJ2-2; TRBD1 is a possible D gene (6 bases). CDR1 and CDR2 (germline): SGHRS, YFSETQ. This CDR3 is 11 amino acids long. The CDR3 bases are TGCGCCAGCCGGTTCCCCGGGACACCACCTTTT. The encoded protein is CASRFPGTPPF.

This chain connects TRBV5-1 to TRBJ1-1; TRBD1 matches at 9 bases. Germline CDR1 and CDR2: SGHRS and YFSETQ. This CDR3 is built from 15 residues. The ends lost 4 bases at V and 4 bases at J; junction bases unmatched: 8. CDR3 residues: CASSSSGQGLTEAFF. The CDR3 bases are TGCGCCAGCAGCAGCTCGGGACAGGGACTCACTGAAGCTTTCTTT.

This clone showed up just once. V gene TRBV19 combines with J gene TRBJ1-2, with 7 bases aligning to TRBD1. V lost 4 bases, J lost 2 bases, and 7 bases stayed unmatched. The CDR3 is 15 amino acids. Germline assignment: CDR1 LNHDA and CDR2 SQIVND (reference sequence). The CDR3 region is CASSKADRRNYGYTF. CDR3 coding DNA: TGTGCCAGTAGTAAGGCGGACAGGAGGAACTATGGCTACACCTTC.

J is TRBJ1-1 and V is TRBV6-6, with D tentatively TRBD1 (5 bases). The CDR3 spans 12 residues. Germline CDR1 and CDR2: MNHNY and SVGAGI (reference sequence). The germline V and J ends were trimmed by 2 bases and 10 bases, with 11 bases remaining between them. The CDR3 reads CASSYPRDGAFF. The DNA of the CDR3 is TGTGCCAGCAGTTACCCTAGGGACGGAGCTTTCTTT.

This clone has a single count. The chain links TRBV5-1 to TRBJ2-5; 9 bases agree with TRBD2. The DNA end favors TRBJ2-7, so the J call may be wrong. The CDR3 has 14 amino acids. Per germline, CDR1 SGHRS and CDR2 YFSETQ. CDR3 region: CASSLASGNYEQYF. The CDR3 nucleotides are TGCGCCAGCAGCTTGGCTAGCGGGAACTACGAGCAGTACTTC.

The chain employs TRBV5-4 and TRBJ1-2, with 7 bases aligning to TRBD1. CDR1 is SGHNT and CDR2 is YYREEE in the germline V gene (reference sequence). V lost 6 bases and J lost 1; bases outside the gene matches: 6. This CDR3 is 14 amino acids long. CDR3 coding DNA: TGTGCCAGCACCCTACAGGGGATTAACTATGGCTACACCTTC. Translating gives CASTLQGINYGYTF.

A word on this clone: At one of its ends the junction is not consistent with the germline gene, which may arise from a read error. This chain joins TRBV6-6 and TRBJ2-7; D gene unclear. The CDR3 contains 11 residues. Looked up from germline, CDR1 is MNHNY and CDR2 is SVGAGI (reference sequence). The chain's CDR3 is CASSYSRTLAF. The DNA of the CDR3 is TGTGCCAGCAGTTACTCTAGGACCCTCGCTTTC.

The chain is built from TRBV28 and TRBJ2-5, with a tentative D call TRBD1 (6 bases). CDR1 and CDR2 (germline): MDHEN, SYDVKM. The CDR3 runs 12 residues. Deletions cut 7 bases from V and 2 bases from J, with 8 bases between. For the CDR3, the DNA is TGTGCCAGCACACAGGGACAAGAGACCCAGTACTTC. Its protein is CASTQGQETQYF.

The J gene is TRBJ2-1, the V gene TRBV11-2; 11 nucleotides agree with TRBD2. The CDR3 runs to 14 residues. The trim removed 2 bases at V and 7 bases at J, leaving 1 base unmatched. Per the germline V gene, CDR1 is SGHAT and CDR2 is FQNNGV. In DNA form, the CDR3 reads TGTGCCAGCAGCTTAATAGCGGGAGGGAATGAGCAGTTCTTC. Translating gives CASSLIAGGNEQFF.

This chain connects TRBV28 to TRBJ2-4, with 8 bases fitting TRBD1. Germline V CDR1 and CDR2: MDHEN, SYDVKM. The CDR3 loop spans 14 amino acids. V lost 6 bases to trimming and J lost 6 bases; unmatched junction nucleotides: 7. The CDR3 loop reads CASSPQTGGNIQYF. In nucleotides, the CDR3 is TGTGCCAGCAGCCCTCAAACAGGGGGAAACATTCAGTACTTC.

V gene TRBV5-6 combines with J gene TRBJ2-3; 7 bases match TRBD1. This CDR3 comprises 13 residues. Germline V gene data show CDR1 as SGHDT and CDR2 as YYEEEE. Unmatched junction bases numbered 3, after V lost 2 bases and J lost 6 bases. This chain's CDR3 is CASSFTGADTQYF. The DNA for the CDR3 is TGTGCCAGCAGCTTCACAGGGGCGGATACGCAGTATTTT.

This chain connects TRBV2 to TRBJ1-4; weak D call: TRBD1 (6 bases). V was cut by 6 bases and J by 2 bases, with 13 bases left in between. The CDR3 has 15 residues. CDR1 is SNHLY, CDR2 FYNNEI, per germline. Here the CDR3 DNA reads TGTGCCAGCAGCGGCTGGGGGCGGACTAATGAAAAACTGTTTTTT. It yields the protein CASSGWGRTNEKLFF.

The rearrangement uses TRBV6-6 and TRBJ2-7, with D unresolved. There are 12 residues in the CDR3. V lost 0 bases and J lost 5, with 5 bases in between. Per germline, CDR1 MNHNY and CDR2 SVGAGI (reference sequence). The CDR3 DNA is TGTGCCAGCAGTTACTCGGACGACGAGCAGTACTTC. Protein product: CASSYSDDEQYF.

The J gene is TRBJ2-5, the V gene TRBV18; 15 bases align to TRBD2. Per the germline V gene, CDR1 is KGHSH and CDR2 is LQKENI. The CDR3 extends over 16 amino acids. Losses at the gene ends were 3 bases for V and 7 bases for J; bases not matched to a gene: 6. The CDR3 loop is CASSPPGLAGGGTQYF. Here the CDR3 DNA reads TGTGCCAGCTCACCGCCGGGACTAGCGGGAGGTGGGACCCAGTACTTC.